The entry below describes one T cell receptor (beta chain). This clone was found many times. The antigen it binds to is not known. The record has no base qualities; no much larger clone is one base away. The receptor library was made with the immunoSEQ multiplex PCR assay. For the multiplex PCR, a mixture combining 60 forward primers for TCR Vbeta segments and 13 reverse primers for TCR Jbeta segments was used. A multiplex PCR assay on genomic DNA amplified the CDR3 region of rearranged TCR beta genes. Amplified TCR beta libraries were sequenced as 87-base-pair reads on the Illumina HiSeq System. The source study handled its data this way. A later analysis tallied 75 million to 95 million unique TCR beta chains across the approximately 670 repertoires, and approximately 9.9 million of those chains were shared by two or more donors. Raw reads were error-corrected and collapsed into unique sequences with a nearest-neighbor algorithm that merged closely related sequences to remove PCR and sequencing errors. To assign V, D and J gene segments, CDR3 sequences were aligned to IMGT reference sequences. For a sequence to be retained, a match of at least six nucleotides was required to both a V gene segment and a J gene segment. Rearrangements were called productive when the CDR3 lacked stop codons and stayed in frame with V and J; all others were non-productive. Following IMGT convention, CDR3 was defined as the stretch from the second conserved V-encoded cysteine up to the conserved J-encoded phenylalanine. In an earlier analysis of more than 550 of the donors, sequences lacking an unambiguous match to a single V gene segment were excluded. In an earlier analysis of some 590 of the donors, a V segment was called functional when productive rearrangements were above 56.7%, and segregating when the standard deviation between donors exceeded 5%. A statistical classification framework was built for diagnosing cytomegalovirus status from the catalog of TCR beta chain sequences. In a later analysis, TCR nucleotide sequences were compared against IMGT/GENE-DB human TR gene sequences so that V and J genes could be assigned. A later analysis assigned CDR3 sequences and most-parsimonious VDJ recombination scenarios with the TCRdist pipeline. A later analysis defined each TCR beta chain by its CDR3 amino acid sequence plus V-gene family, and excluded reads lacking a unique V-gene family. A later analysis removed 550 to 650 highly shared, low-generation-probability nucleotide sequences to deal with suspected cross-contamination and a sequencing artifact. For each public chain, a later analysis derived a clonal expansion index from normalized ranks of inferred template counts within each repertoire. Generation probabilities in a later analysis came from a VDJ recombination model fitted to out-of-frame rearrangements, and those results were checked against IGoR. In a later analysis, hypergeometric tests were used to score TCR-TCR, TCR-HLA and TCR-CMV co-occurrence, with a repertoire-size bias correction applied to TCR pairs. A later analysis estimated false discovery rates by permuting HLA or CMV assignments 20 times. In a later analysis, co-occurring TCRs were grouped using DBSCAN, with TCRdist sequence similarity added in when clustering inside HLA-allele-positive subsets. Repertoires with fewer than 30,000 or more than 120,000 public chains, plus five repertoires with anomalous nucleotide sharing, were excluded from co-occurrence clustering. In TCRdb, the immuneACCESS table is reduced to in-frame sequences with V and J assigned. These tables do not hold every clone; where another copy was compared, an unresolved V gene accounts for under half, and the others remain unexplained. V and J calls and clone size are those listed in that table; D and trimming were worked out from the DNA. This sample has under 200,000 clones in its table, and roughly 82% of those were observed once. Clones ranked in the top ten supply 9.5% to 12% of the sample.

These data are taken from a study of cytomegalovirus exposure and HLA in healthy donors (TCRdb year 2017). The study in broad terms: An earlier analysis of 587 of the donors reported under 300 Gb of sequence data and 95 million to 130 million unique TCR beta sequences obtained from about 200 million T cells. Using immunosequencing, the study profiled T cell repertoires from around 670 subjects and related those repertoires to cytomegalovirus serostatus. HLA typing included class I and class II loci at four-digit resolution. Donor age, sex, ethnicity and CMV serostatus were compiled alongside the repertoire data. In the later analysis, no new phenotypic data were used to find candidate immune exposures; instead, reliance was placed on TCR beta sequences and their occurrence across donors. To predict cytomegalovirus infection status, the study combined high-throughput TCR immunosequencing, statistical association of individual TCRs with disease status, and machine learning. An early release covering roughly 580 HLA-typed donors comprised about 300 gigabases of sequencing data and tens of millions of unique TCR sequences. To study patterns of TCR occurrence, a later analysis re-analyzed previously published TCR beta repertoires from more than 550 donors and added high-resolution HLA genotyping. Of the roughly 400 genotyped donors, 65% to 90% were placed in the genetic ancestry cluster associated with self-reported Caucasian donors. Every repertoire in the discovery cohort had been generated on one and the same sequencing platform. Among under 450 genotyped donors of the cohort, an average of approximately 250,000 unique TCR beta nucleotide sequences were sequenced per donor, 15% to 20% of them non-productive. In an earlier analysis of over 550 of the donors, high-throughput TCR beta sequencing was used to judge whether each TCR beta V gene segment behaved as functional or pseudogenic. Genome-wide SNP genotypes for about 60% of the 666 donors were used in a later genetic analysis, which treated that subset as a discovery cohort. The study was designed to test whether signatures of past pathogen exposure could be identified by cataloging public T cell receptors. A separate validation cohort of 90 to 150 different subjects was used in addition to the roughly 620-subject first cohort. The number of typed donors differed by locus: 629-630 for A, B, C, DRB1 and DQB1; some 540 for DQA1; around 610 for DPA1; and roughly 450 for DPB1. Four or five DR-DQ haplotypes were handled as single units for association and clustering because linkage in the cohort was strong. The investigation overall reported the following: The presence/absence analyses assumed that sequencing depth was roughly uniform across donors, and that assumption may not be true. Three of the identified cytomegalovirus-associated TCR beta chains were confirmed in vitro to be specific for cytomegalovirus antigens. In a later analysis, several top co-occurrence clusters were reported to appear linked to parvovirus B19, influenza, CMV and Epstein-Barr virus. According to a later genetic analysis, donors in an Asian-associated ancestry cluster had fewer N-insertions in productive TCRs than the roughly 670-donor mean. The authors suggested that the approach could potentially be extended to other disease states and immunological phenotypes. The only immune exposure information available for the cohort was CMV serostatus. In the study, approximately 160 TCR beta chains were listed as associated with cytomegalovirus. Specific HLA alleles were associated with about 17,000 TCR beta sequences at a false discovery rate of 0.05 in a later analysis. A further reported finding was that TCR beta sequences accurately predicted the HLA-A and HLA-B alleles for most subjects in the first cohort. Because HLA typing was unavailable for some donors at each locus, only the typed subset was used in association tests. V-gene and J-gene trimming of TCR beta chains was associated with a missense DCLRE1C variant in a later genetic analysis, and the association was replicated in an independent cohort. Some IMGT-functional V segments, including TRBV6-2 and TRBV6-3, could not be told apart with the 87-base-pair reads, so those segments were excluded. Linkage disequilibrium might explain the correlated functional status among segregating V segments, but an unknown experimental factor could not be ruled out. Only TCR beta chains were sequenced in this cohort, and the absence of alpha or paired-chain data limited detectable features. In both the original and validation cohorts, the classifier was reported to diagnose cytomegalovirus status with high specificity and sensitivity. Most CMV-associated TCR beta chains appeared to be HLA-restricted in a later analysis, and the HLA associations seemed to be driven largely by CMV exposure. In an earlier analysis of some 640 of the donors, most TCR beta V segments were observed in productive rearrangements about 90% or about 30% of the time, broadly matching IMGT annotations. Most TCR sequences were seen in very few donors, while some public TCRs were found in many individuals. The earlier analysis of 587 of the donors excluded around 17 rarely observed V segments, including chromosome 9 orphons, because counts were too low. A group of highly shared sequence variants was considered likely to be a technical artifact of the sequencing pipeline. A later analysis found that HLA-associated TCR beta chains were more clonally expanded and had lower generation probabilities than equally common non-associated chains. A later analysis found that TCR association rates varied across HLA loci, with DRB1 alleles showing the most associated TCRs and HLA-C alleles the fewest. Assigning TCR associations to individual alleles was difficult when HLA alleles, especially DR and DQ, strongly co-occurred.

The germline V and J ends show losses of 3 bases and 4 bases respectively, and no gene match explains 3 bases of the junction. From the germline V gene, CDR1 is LGHNA and CDR2 is YNFKEQ. The CDR3 numbers 14 residues from cysteine through phenylalanine. Only the CDR3 region is kept as DNA, spanning 42 bases read in frame from base 1. The cohort comprised 666 healthy bone marrow donors. All cohort members were sampled while nominally healthy, although unrecorded immune exposures were likely present. The donor was CMV seropositive and was included in the group of around 300 seropositive cohort members. A peripheral blood sample was collected from each donor, and TCR beta sequencing was performed on peripheral blood mononuclear cells. The Qiagen DNeasy Blood Extraction Kit was used to extract genomic DNA from the blood cell samples.

The TCR was taken from a man aged 45-65 years in good health and CMV-seropositive. The chain employs TRBV4-2 and TRBJ2-5, with 9 bases matching TRBD2. Sequenced: PBMCs. The DNA is TGTGCCAGCAGCCAGGCGGGGGGGGTAGAGACCCAGTACTTC. This codes for CASSQAGGVETQYF.